This T cell receptor beta chain was captured by sequencing in a study of cytomegalovirus exposure and HLA in healthy donors (dated by TCRdb to between 2016 and 2019). At the level of the whole study: In an earlier analysis of about 560 of the donors, less than 350 Gb of sequence data and approximately 120 million unique TCR beta sequences from 180 million or so T cells were reported. Around 300 gigabases of sequencing data and 70 million to 85 million unique TCR sequences were included in an early release covering roughly 600 HLA-typed donors. The study used immunosequencing to profile the T cell repertoires of several hundred subjects and linked those repertoires to cytomegalovirus serostatus. The study combined high-throughput TCR immunosequencing, statistical association of individual TCRs with disease status, and machine learning to predict cytomegalovirus infection status. To study patterns of TCR occurrence, a later analysis re-analyzed previously published TCR beta repertoires from under 750 donors and added high-resolution HLA genotyping. On average, roughly 240,000 unique TCR beta nucleotide sequences were sequenced per donor among 300 to 500 genotyped donors of the cohort, with approximately 18% of those sequences being non-productive. An earlier analysis of more than 450 of the donors used high-throughput TCR beta sequencing to judge whether each TCR beta V gene segment behaved as functional or pseudogenic. Of the 350 to 400 genotyped donors, around 81% fell in the genetic ancestry cluster associated with self-reported Caucasian donors. The study aimed to test whether cataloging public T cell receptors could reveal signatures of past pathogen exposure. In a later genetic analysis, genome-wide SNP genotypes for about 55% of the roughly 670 donors were used, and that subset was treated as a discovery cohort. The later analysis used no new phenotypic data to find candidate immune exposures, relying instead on TCR beta sequences and their occurrence across donors. Alongside the repertoire data, information on donor age, sex, ethnicity and CMV serostatus was compiled. Besides the first cohort of more than 650 subjects, a separate validation cohort made up of 120 different subjects was used. Both class I and class II loci were covered by HLA typing, at four-digit resolution. Because of strong linkage in the cohort, roughly five DR-DQ haplotypes were treated as single units for association and clustering. Every repertoire in the discovery cohort had been generated on one and the same sequencing platform. The number of typed donors differed by locus: 629-630 for A, B, C, DRB1 and DQB1; some 500 for DQA1; 606 for DPA1; and roughly 490 for DPB1.

The cohort was made up of around 720 healthy bone marrow donors. At the time of sampling, all cohort members were nominally healthy, though unrecorded immune exposures were likely present. The donor tested CMV seropositive, placing the donor among the 289 seropositive members of the cohort. Each donor provided a peripheral blood sample, and peripheral blood mononuclear cells were used for TCR beta sequencing. The Qiagen DNeasy Blood Extraction Kit was used to extract genomic DNA from the blood cell samples. From its cysteine to its phenylalanine, the CDR3 spans 13 amino acids. The read is trimmed to its CDR3 DNA, 39 bases read in frame from base 1. CDR1 and CDR2, per the germline V gene, are MDHEN and SYDVKM. The V and J ends are trimmed by 1 base and 4 bases, leaving 7 bases between them. Overall results and qualifications from the work: The study listed 164 TCR beta chains as associated with cytomegalovirus. In both the original and validation cohorts, the classifier was reported to diagnose cytomegalovirus status with high specificity and sensitivity. A later analysis reported that several top co-occurrence clusters appeared linked to parvovirus B19, influenza, CMV and Epstein-Barr virus. Three of the identified cytomegalovirus-associated TCR beta chains were confirmed in vitro to be specific for cytomegalovirus antigens. In a later analysis, TCR association rates were found to vary across HLA loci, with the most associated TCRs seen for DRB1 alleles and the fewest for HLA-C alleles. Across donors, most TCR sequences were observed very rarely, whereas some public TCRs were present in many individuals. Because counts were too low, roughly 16 rarely observed V segments, including chromosome 9 orphons, were left out of the earlier analysis of 500 to 750 of the donors. Presence/absence analyses assumed roughly uniform sequencing depth across donors, an assumption that may not hold. HLA typing was unavailable for some donors at each locus, so association tests used only the typed subset. An earlier analysis of approximately 600 of the donors showed that most TCR beta V segments appeared in productive rearrangements either about 87% or about 30% of the time, which broadly matched IMGT annotations. The 87-base-pair reads could not distinguish some IMGT-functional V segments, including TRBV6-2 and TRBV6-3, so those segments were excluded. At a false discovery rate of 0.05, a later analysis linked roughly 17,000 TCR beta sequences to specific HLA alleles. Only TCR beta chains were sequenced in this cohort, and the absence of alpha or paired-chain data limited detectable features. According to a later analysis, most CMV-associated TCR beta chains appeared to be HLA-restricted, and the HLA associations seemed to be driven largely by CMV exposure. A later genetic analysis reported fewer N-insertions in productive TCRs among donors in an Asian-associated ancestry cluster than the 666-donor mean. V-gene and J-gene trimming of TCR beta chains was associated with a missense DCLRE1C variant in a later genetic analysis, and the association was replicated in an independent cohort. A cluster of highly shared sequence variants was judged likely to be a technical artifact of the sequencing pipeline. Linkage disequilibrium might explain the correlated functional status among segregating V segments, but an unknown experimental factor could not be ruled out. Compared with equally common non-associated chains, HLA-associated TCR beta chains in a later analysis were more clonally expanded and had lower generation probabilities. When HLA alleles, especially DR and DQ, strongly co-occurred, TCR associations were difficult to assign to individual alleles. It was suggested by the authors that the approach could potentially be generalized to other disease states and immunological phenotypes. For the cohort, immune exposure information was limited to CMV serostatus. A further reported finding was that TCR beta sequences accurately predicted the HLA-A and HLA-B alleles for most subjects in the first cohort.

Library preparation was by the immunoSEQ multiplex PCR assay. A mixture of 60 forward primers for TCR Vbeta segments and 13 reverse primers for TCR Jbeta segments was used in the multiplex PCR. A multiplex PCR assay on genomic DNA amplified the CDR3 region of rearranged TCR beta genes. On the Illumina HiSeq System, the amplified TCR beta libraries were sequenced as 87-base-pair reads. The study's processing was this. Across the 500 to 750 repertoires, a later analysis counted tens of millions of unique TCR beta chains, approximately 10 million of which were shared by at least two donors. A nearest-neighbor algorithm error-corrected the raw reads and collapsed the reads into unique sequences, merging closely related sequences to remove PCR and sequencing errors. To assign V, D and J gene segments, CDR3 sequences were aligned to IMGT reference sequences. For a sequence to be retained, a match of at least six nucleotides was required to both a V gene segment and a J gene segment. A rearrangement counted as productive if the CDR3 had no stop codons and remained in frame with V and J, and every other rearrangement counted as non-productive. CDR3 was defined by IMGT convention, running from the second conserved V-encoded cysteine to the conserved J-encoded phenylalanine. The earlier analysis of about 610 of the donors excluded sequences that lacked an unambiguous match to a single V gene segment. In an earlier analysis of several hundred of the donors, V segments were called functional above 56.7% productive rearrangements and were called segregating when the between-donor standard deviation exceeded 5%. A statistical classification framework was developed to diagnose cytomegalovirus status using the catalog of TCR beta chain sequences. In a later analysis, TCR nucleotide sequences were compared against IMGT/GENE-DB human TR gene sequences so that V and J genes could be assigned. Using the TCRdist pipeline, a later analysis assigned CDR3 sequences along with most-parsimonious VDJ recombination scenarios. A later analysis defined each TCR beta chain by its CDR3 amino acid sequence plus V-gene family, and excluded reads lacking a unique V-gene family. In a later analysis, 500 to 700 highly shared, low-generation-probability nucleotide sequences were removed to address suspected cross-contamination and a sequencing artifact. For each public chain, a later analysis derived a clonal expansion index from normalized ranks of inferred template counts within each repertoire. Generation probabilities in a later analysis came from a VDJ recombination model fitted to out-of-frame rearrangements, and those results were checked against IGoR. Hypergeometric tests were used in a later analysis to score TCR-TCR, TCR-HLA and TCR-CMV co-occurrence, with a repertoire-size bias correction applied to the TCR pairs. A later analysis estimated false discovery rates by permuting HLA or CMV assignments 20 times. In a later analysis, co-occurring TCRs were grouped using DBSCAN, and TCRdist sequence similarity was added for clustering within HLA-allele-positive subsets. Repertoires with fewer than 30,000 or more than 120,000 public chains were left out of co-occurrence clustering, as were about five repertoires with anomalous nucleotide sharing. Imported from immuneACCESS, the table was reduced by TCRdb to in-frame sequences with V and J called. These copies leave out some clones; in studies compared against another copy, an unresolved V gene accounts for under half, and the cause of the remainder is not known. V, J and clone size reflect that table, while D and trimming were determined from the DNA. The sample has more than 85,000 clones on record, 65% to 80% of them singletons. Around 10% of the sample goes to the ten largest clones.

With respect to this clone: Its binding antigen is unknown. Base qualities were left out, and no much larger clone turns up one base away.

This clonotype was sampled from a man in his thirties or forties in good health and CMV-seropositive. The sequenced sample was PBMCs. The chain links TRBV28 with TRBJ1-2; there is no confident call for the D gene. The CDR3: CASSLSVSYGYTF. Read as DNA, the sequence is TGTGCCAGCAGTTTATCAGTCTCCTATGGCTACACCTTC.